This T cell receptor (beta chain) was identified during a study of blood T cell repertoires in COVID-19. Deletions cut 6 bases from V and 1 base from J, with 9 bases between. The CDR3 runs to 13 residues. Germline V lookup: CDR1 SGHVS, CDR2 FQNEAQ. Clones were sequenced by immunoSEQ multiplex PCR, and TCRdb holds only the in-frame ones, with some missing. The table records 130,000 to 150,000 clones, around nine tenths of them present only once. The sequencing input was peripheral blood. The receptor comes from a man in his forties or fifties with active or convalescent COVID-19. The rearrangement uses TRBV7-8 and TRBJ1-1; D gene ambiguous. The CDR3 loop reads CASRQYTNTEAFF. CDR3 nucleotide sequence: TGTGCCAGCAGGCAATACACGAACACTGAAGCTTTCTTT.